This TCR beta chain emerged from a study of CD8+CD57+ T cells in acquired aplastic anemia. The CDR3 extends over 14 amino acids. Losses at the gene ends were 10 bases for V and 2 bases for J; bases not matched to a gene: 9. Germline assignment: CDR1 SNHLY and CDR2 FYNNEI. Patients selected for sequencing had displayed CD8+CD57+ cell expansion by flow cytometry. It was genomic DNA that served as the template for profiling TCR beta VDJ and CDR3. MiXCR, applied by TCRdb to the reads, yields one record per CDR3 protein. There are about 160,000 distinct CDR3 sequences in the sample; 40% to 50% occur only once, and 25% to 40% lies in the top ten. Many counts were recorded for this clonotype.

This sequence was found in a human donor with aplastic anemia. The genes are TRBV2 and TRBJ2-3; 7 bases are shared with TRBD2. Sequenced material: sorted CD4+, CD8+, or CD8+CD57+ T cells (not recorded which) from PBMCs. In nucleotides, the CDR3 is TGTGCCACTAATGCGGGGGTAGTCACAGATACGCAGTATTTT. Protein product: CATNAGVVTDTQYF.